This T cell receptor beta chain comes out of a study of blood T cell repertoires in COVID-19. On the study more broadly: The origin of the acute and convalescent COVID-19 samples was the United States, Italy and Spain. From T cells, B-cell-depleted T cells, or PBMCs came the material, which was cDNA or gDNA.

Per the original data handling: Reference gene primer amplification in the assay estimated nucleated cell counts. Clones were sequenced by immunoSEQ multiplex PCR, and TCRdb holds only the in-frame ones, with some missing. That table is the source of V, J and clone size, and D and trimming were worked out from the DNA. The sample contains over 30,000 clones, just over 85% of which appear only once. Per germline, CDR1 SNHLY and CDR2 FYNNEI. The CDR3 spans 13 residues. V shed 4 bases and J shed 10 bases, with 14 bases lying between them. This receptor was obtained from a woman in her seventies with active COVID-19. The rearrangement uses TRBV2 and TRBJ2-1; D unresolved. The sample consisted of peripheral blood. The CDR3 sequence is CASSGSPVTEQFF. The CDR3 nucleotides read TGTGCCAGCAGTGGCTCGCCCGTGACAGAGCAGTTCTTC. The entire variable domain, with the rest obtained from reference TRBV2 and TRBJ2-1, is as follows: EPEVTQTPSHQVTQMGQEVILRCVPISNHLYFYWYRQILGQKVEFLVSFYNNEISEKSEIFDDQFSVERPDGSNFTLKIRSTKLEDSAMYFCASSGSPVTEQFFGPGTRLTVL.